The 18 T cell receptor beta chains below come from one sample, sequenced in a study of CD8 T cells in Susac syndrome. Reverse transcription used roughly 0.5 to 1 ug RNA and random hexamers. TCRdb fed the immunoSEQ multiplex PCR reads into MiXCR, producing one record per CDR3 protein. The data show about 300,000 distinct CDR3 sequences, around 85% seen once. Source material: CD8+ T cells from PBMCs. The source of these receptors is a human donor with multiple sclerosis.

This chain connects TRBV29-1 to TRBJ1-1, with D perhaps TRBD1 (6 bases). The length of the CDR3 is 15 residues. Germline assignment: CDR1 SQVTM and CDR2 ANQGSEA. Trimming cost V 2 bases and J 4 bases, with 17 bases left between them. CDR3 DNA sequence: TGCAGCGTTGAATATGGGTGGGGGGGCGGCACTGAAGCTTTCTTT. This translates into CSVEYGWGGGTEAFF.

The chain employs TRBV19 and TRBJ2-1; D perhaps matches TRBD1 (5 bases). Germline V lookup: CDR1 LNHDA, CDR2 SQIVND (reference sequence). The CDR3 has 13 residues. With 5 bases removed from V and 7 bases from J, the gap between germline ends came to 12 bases. CDR3 region: CASSLDIRNEQFF. CDR3 in DNA: TGTGCCAGTAGTTTGGACATAAGGAATGAGCAGTTCTTC.

The chain recombines TRBV28 with TRBJ2-1; 7 nucleotides line up with TRBD2. The CDR3 contains 15 residues. Germline V lookup: CDR1 MDHEN, CDR2 SYDVKM. The V gene end was trimmed by 7 bases and the J gene end by 4 bases; junction bases not matched to a gene: 10. The CDR3 loop is CASKGWEGGYNEQFF. CDR3 bases: TGTGCCAGCAAGGGGTGGGAGGGCGGATACAATGAGCAGTTCTTC. The complete variable domain, with remaining parts taken from reference TRBV28 and TRBJ2-1, reads DVKVTQSSRYLVKRTGEKVFLECVQDMDHENMFWYRQDPGLGLRLIYFSYDVKMKEKGDIPEGYSVSREKKERFSLILESASTNQTSMYLCASKGWEGGYNEQFFGPGTRLTVL.

The chain links TRBV7-9 to TRBJ1-1; D is ambiguous. This CDR3 is 13 amino acids long. Trimming cost V 0 bases and J 11 bases, with 13 bases left between them. CDR1 is SEHNR and CDR2 is FQNEAQ in the germline V gene (reference sequence). The CDR3 bases are TGTGCCAGCAGCTTAGCAGGAGCCCGTGGGGCTTTCTTT. Translated, it gives CASSLAGARGAFF.

The V gene is TRBV4-3, the J gene TRBJ2-7; 7 bases line up with TRBD1. The germline gives CDR1 LGHNA, CDR2 YSLEER. V trimming: 3 bases; J trimming: 3 bases; junction bases outside the gene matches: 8. The CDR3 is 15 residues long. DNA of the CDR3: TGCGCCAGCAGCCAGGTACAGGACAGGCGCTACGAGCAGTACTTC. Translating gives CASSQVQDRRYEQYF.

The chain is built from TRBV15 and TRBJ2-1; D call uncertain. Looked up from germline, CDR1 is LNHNV and CDR2 is YYDKDF (reference sequence). V was clipped by 3 bases and J by 0 bases, with 12 bases between them. The CDR3 has 16 residues. In DNA, the CDR3 is TGTGCCACCAGCAGGGATAGCCGATACTCCTACAATGAGCAGTTCTTC. Amino acid sequence: CATSRDSRYSYNEQFF.

The CDR3 loop is CASTETRAENTEAFF. Written as DNA, the CDR3 is TGTGCCAGCACCGAGACTAGGGCTGAGAACACTGAAGCTTTCTTT. The rearrangement links TRBV6-1 to TRBJ1-1; no firm D call. The CDR3 contains 15 residues. Germline CDR1 MNHNS, CDR2 SASEGT. Trimming left V 7 bases short and J 1 base short, with 16 bases between.

The V call is TRBV20-1, the J call TRBJ2-7, with 14 bases identical to TRBD2. Per germline, CDR1 DFQATT and CDR2 SNEGSKA (reference sequence). The CDR3 extends over 19 amino acids. The V gene end was trimmed by 1 base and the J gene end by 3 bases; junction bases not matched to a gene: 14. DNA of the CDR3: TGCAGTGCTAGAGGATGGGGACTAGCGGGAGCCAACGGGCGCTACGAGCAGTACTTC. The encoded protein is CSARGWGLAGANGRYEQYF.

V is TRBV7-9 and J is TRBJ1-2; no definite D call. CDR1 SEHNR and CDR2 FQNEAQ come from the germline V gene (reference sequence). Trimming pared 3 bases from V and 0 bases from J, leaving 11 bases between. This CDR3 has 15 residues. CDR3 bases: TGTGCCAGCAGCTTCGCAACTGCAGCTAACTATGGCTACACCTTC. Protein product: CASSFATAANYGYTF.

The J gene is TRBJ2-2, the V gene TRBV3-1; D not certain. The CDR3 covers 13 residues. The V end lost 0 bases, the J end lost 5 bases, and 4 bases lay between the germline ends. In germline, CDR1 is LGHDT, CDR2 YNNKEL (reference sequence). CDR3 residues: CASSQDQTGELFF. The CDR3 DNA is TGTGCCAGCAGCCAAGATCAGACCGGGGAGCTGTTTTTT.

J is TRBJ2-1 and V is TRBV19; a weak D match, TRBD1 (6 bases). CDR1 is LNHDA and CDR2 is SQIVND in the germline V gene (reference sequence). V was clipped by 6 bases and J by 4 bases, with 16 bases between them. The CDR3 has 15 amino acids. CDR3 sequence: CASSQTGFSYNEQFF. The DNA of the CDR3 is TGTGCCAGTAGCCAGACAGGTTTTTCTTACAATGAGCAGTTCTTC.

This clonotype was recorded only once. The V call is TRBV5-1, the J call TRBJ1-2, with 7 nucleotides matching TRBD1. V lost 0 bases to trimming and J lost 4 bases; unmatched junction nucleotides: 6. Germline CDR1 and CDR2: SGHRS and YFSETQ. This CDR3 comprises 15 residues. The CDR3 sequence is CASSLGGRGAYGYTF. CDR3 DNA: TGCGCCAGCAGCTTGGGAGGCAGGGGGGCCTATGGCTACACCTTC.

The rearrangement uses TRBV27 and TRBJ1-2, with D possibly matching TRBD1 (6 bases). Trimming removed 6 bases from V and 10 bases from J, with 18 bases in between. The V gene's germline CDR1 is MNHEY and CDR2 SMNVEV (reference sequence). CDR3 length equals 13 residues. CDR3 sequence (DNA): TGTGCCAGCAGACCCCTTGGGGGGGACAACTACACCTTC. Translating it yields CASRPLGGDNYTF.

V and J are TRBV9 and TRBJ2-5, with D possibly being TRBD2 (5 bases). Germline V gene data show CDR1 as SGDLS and CDR2 as YYNGEE. The CDR3 covers 14 residues. Trimming pared 7 bases from V and 3 bases from J, leaving 16 bases between. CDR3 in DNA: TGTGCCAGCGTCCCGGGATTCCCCGAAGAGACCCAGTACTTC. Translated, it gives CASVPGFPEETQYF.

The chain employs TRBV10-3 and TRBJ2-1, with no clear D. Per the germline V gene, CDR1 is ENHRY and CDR2 is SYGVKD. The V end was cut by 11 bases, the J end by 4 bases, with 6 bases between. The CDR3 has 10 amino acids. The CDR3 loop reads CAPPYNEQFF. The DNA of the CDR3 is TGTGCCCCCCCGTACAATGAGCAGTTCTTC.

V is TRBV19 and J is TRBJ1-1; possible D gene TRBD1, 6 bases. Looked up from germline, CDR1 is LNHDA and CDR2 is SQIVND (reference sequence). This CDR3 comprises 14 residues. Trimming shortened V by 3 bases and J by 5 bases, and 13 bases separated the two germline ends. CDR3 nucleotide sequence: TGTGCCAGTAGTATTACGGGGGCGCGGACTGAAGCTTTCTTT. Encoded protein: CASSITGARTEAFF. Using reference TRBV19 and TRBJ1-1 for the parts outside the CDR3, the full variable domain is DGGITQSPKYLFRKEGQNVTLSCEQNLNHDAMYWYRQDPGQGLRLIYYSQIVNDFQKGDIAEGYSVSREKKESFPLTVTSAQKNPTAFYLCASSITGARTEAFFGQGTRLTVV.

The CDR3 sequence: CASLQGRGEKLFF. CDR3 coding DNA: TGTGCCAGCCTGCAGGGAAGGGGTGAAAAACTGTTTTTT. The chain carries TRBV28 and TRBJ1-4; weak D call: TRBD1 (5 bases). The V gene lost 8 bases and the J gene lost 7 bases, with 14 bases spanning the gap. This CDR3 has 13 amino acids. In germline, CDR1 is MDHEN, CDR2 SYDVKM. The variable domain in full, completed from reference TRBV28 and TRBJ1-4, reads DVKVTQSSRYLVKRTGEKVFLECVQDMDHENMFWYRQDPGLGLRLIYFSYDVKMKEKGDIPEGYSVSREKKERFSLILESASTNQTSMYLCASLQGRGEKLFFGSGTQLSVL.

The rearrangement links TRBV29-1 to TRBJ2-7, with D uncertain. Trimming removed 3 bases from V and 1 base from J, with 10 bases in between. The CDR3 runs 13 residues. Germline CDR1 SQVTM, CDR2 ANQGSEA. This CDR3 is CSVDSDRSYEQYF. The CDR3 nucleotides are TGCAGCGTTGATTCGGACCGATCCTACGAGCAGTACTTC.